This TCR beta chain stems from a study of blood T cell repertoires in COVID-19. Overall study context: Researchers got acute and convalescent COVID-19 samples from the United States, Italy and Spain. T cells, B-cell-depleted T cells, or PBMCs provided the cDNA or gDNA that served as material.

In the authors' methods: Amplifying reference gene primers gave estimates of nucleated cell counts. Profiling relied on immunoSEQ multiplex PCR, and the TCRdb table lists in-frame clones only, not all of them. V and J calls and clone size come straight from that table; D and trimming were deduced from the DNA. The table lists approximately 94,000 clones, around 81% of them singletons, with 13% in the top ten. The CDR3 is made up of 16 amino acids. CDR1 is SGDLS, CDR2 YYNGEE, per germline. Unmatched junction bases numbered 7, after V lost 2 bases and J lost 4 bases. The TCR originated in a man aged 50 to 59 with active or convalescent COVID-19. The chain is built from TRBV9 and TRBJ2-1, with 9 bases identical to TRBD2. Sequencing was done on a sample of peripheral blood. The CDR3 nucleotides read TGTGCCAGCAGCGTTTTCGGACTAGCGCGGTACAATGAGCAGTTCTTC. This translates into CASSVFGLARYNEQFF.